The 21 T cell receptor beta chains presented below share a single source sample, sequenced in a study of control samples from healthy donors and cancer patients. The table came from immunoSEQ multiplex PCR; TCRdb's copy has only in-frame clones and leaves some out. The sample consists of roughly 47,000 clones, about 87% of them appearing once. The source material was PBMCs. These receptors came from a woman aged 55-69 years with lung cancer.

The chain recombines TRBV18 with TRBJ2-7; D is possibly TRBD1 (6 bases). The CDR3 covers 16 residues. Trimming pared 2 bases from V and 4 bases from J, leaving 18 bases between. Germline V gene data show CDR1 as KGHSH and CDR2 as LQKENI. The CDR3 loop is CASSPFWTATEYEQYF. As DNA, the CDR3 is TGTGCCAGCTCACCATTCTGGACAGCTACCGAGTACGAGCAGTACTTC.

V and J are TRBV28 and TRBJ1-2; D is ambiguous. The CDR3 has 13 residues. Trimming stripped 3 bases from V and 1 base from J, with 6 bases between. Germline V CDR1 and CDR2: MDHEN, SYDVKM. The CDR3 region is CASSLGGNYGYTF. The CDR3 DNA sequence: TGTGCCAGCAGTTTGGGCGGTAACTATGGCTACACCTTC.

This clone was detected only once. The rearrangement links TRBV6-6 to TRBJ1-3, with no clear D. CDR3 length: 18 residues. CDR1 is MNHNY and CDR2 is SVGAGI in the germline V gene (reference sequence). Trimming took 5 bases from V and 0 from J, leaving 20 bases between them. The CDR3 sequence is CASSPKLKDVSSGNTIYF. Written as DNA, the CDR3 is TGTGCCAGCAGTCCAAAGCTGAAGGACGTCTCCTCTGGAAACACCATATATTTT.

J is TRBJ2-7 and V is TRBV2; D not resolved. Germline loops: CDR1 SNHLY, CDR2 FYNNEI. The CDR3 has 11 amino acids. Deletions cut 3 bases from V and 5 bases from J, with 5 bases between. Here the CDR3 reads CASSDPNEQYF. The CDR3 coding sequence is TGTGCCAGCAGTGACCCCAACGAGCAGTACTTC. The variable domain in full, with the rest retrieved from reference TRBV2 and TRBJ2-7, is EPEVTQTPSHQVTQMGQEVILRCVPISNHLYFYWYRQILGQKVEFLVSFYNNEISEKSEIFDDQFSVERPDGSNFTLKIRSTKLEDSAMYFCASSDPNEQYFGPGTRLTVT.

V and J are TRBV6-2 or TRBV6-3 and TRBJ2-1; TRBD1 matches at 7 bases. The CDR3 has 14 amino acids. From germline, CDR1 is MNHEY and CDR2 SVGEGT. J was trimmed by 7 bases and V by 5 bases; bases with no gene match: 8. DNA of the CDR3: TGTGCCAGCAGTGAGTGGGACAGAAAAAATGAGCAGTTCTTC. It specifies CASSEWDRKNEQFF.

This clone has just a few counts. The V gene is TRBV24-1, the J gene TRBJ1-2; possible D gene TRBD1, 5 bases. Germline V CDR1 and CDR2: KGHDR, SFDVKD. V dropped 10 bases and J dropped 7 bases, with 21 bases sitting between them. The CDR3 extends over 14 amino acids. The CDR3 nucleotides are TGTGCCACTGCCGAGACTGGGGGAAGGGGTGGCTACACCTTC. Amino acid sequence: CATAETGGRGGYTF.

This chain connects TRBV3-1 (or the pseudogene TRBV3-2) to TRBJ2-1; D not resolved. Looked up from germline, CDR1 is LGHDT and CDR2 is YNNKEL (reference sequence). V lost 2 bases and J 6 bases, leaving 8 bases between the germline ends. The CDR3 totals 13 residues. Here the CDR3 DNA reads TGTGCCAGCAGCCAAAGTAGACTCAATGAGCAGTTCTTC. Its protein is CASSQSRLNEQFF.

The chain combines TRBV4-1 with TRBJ1-2; 7 bases agree with TRBD1. With V trimmed by 3 bases and J by 8 bases, 3 bases remained unmatched. Per the germline V gene, CDR1 is MGHRA and CDR2 is YSYEKL. The CDR3 consists of 12 residues. This CDR3 is CASSHLGGGYTF. CDR3 bases: TGCGCCAGCAGCCACCTAGGGGGCGGCTACACCTTC.

The chain joins TRBV7-9 to TRBJ2-7, with 11 bases matching TRBD1. After removal of 4 bases from V and 5 bases from J, the junction contained 4 bases not matched to a gene. The CDR3 has 14 residues. Germline CDR1 reads SEHNR; CDR2 reads FQNEAQ (reference sequence). The CDR3 coding sequence is TGTGCCAGCAGCTGGACAGGGGGCGCGGACGAGCAGTACTTC. This gives the protein CASSWTGGADEQYF.

This chain uses TRBV7-9 with TRBJ1-1, with D uncertain. The germline V and J ends were trimmed by 2 bases and 8 bases, with 12 bases remaining between them. The CDR3 is 13 amino acids. Germline-derived CDR1 and CDR2 are SEHNR and FQNEAQ (reference sequence). The CDR3 DNA sequence: TGTGCCAGCAGCTTATATTGGGGAAGGGAAGCTTTCTTT. Translated: CASSLYWGREAFF.

The chain has TRBV30 and TRBJ2-1, with 8 bases identical to TRBD2. This CDR3 spans 14 amino acids. The J segment lost 0 bases and the V segment lost 3 bases, leaving 1 base of the junction unmatched. CDR1 GTSNPN and CDR2 SVGIG come from the germline V gene (reference sequence). The CDR3 coding sequence is TGTGCCTGGAGAGGACTAGCCTCCTACAATGAGCAGTTCTTC. Protein product: CAWRGLASYNEQFF.

The chain joins TRBV6-1 to TRBJ2-5, with 11 bases that match TRBD2. Germline CDR1 and CDR2: MNHNS and SASEGT. V lost 4 bases to trimming and J lost 2 bases; unmatched junction nucleotides: 6. The CDR3 consists of 16 residues. Here the CDR3 reads CASSGGTSGPQETQYF. The CDR3 coding sequence is TGTGCCAGCAGTGGAGGGACTAGCGGTCCTCAAGAGACCCAGTACTTC.

The chain uses TRBV28 and TRBJ1-2, with 9 bases identical to TRBD1. The germline gives CDR1 MDHEN, CDR2 SYDVKM. The V gene end was trimmed by 2 bases and the J gene end by 8 bases; junction bases not matched to a gene: 9. The CDR3 contains 15 residues. The CDR3 DNA follows: TGTGCCAGCAGTTTACCTACAGGGACAGGGATCGGCTACACCTTC. Its translation is CASSLPTGTGIGYTF.

The CDR3: CASSYGTQSSYEQYF. In DNA form, the CDR3 reads TGCGCCAGCAGCTACGGGACTCAGAGCTCCTACGAGCAGTACTTC. The chain carries TRBV4-1 and TRBJ2-7, with a weak D call TRBD2 (6 bases). Trimming stripped 5 bases from V and 0 bases from J, with 14 bases between. This CDR3 has 15 residues. Germline loops: CDR1 MGHRA, CDR2 YSYEKL.

The chain recombines TRBV30 with TRBJ1-4; tentative D call: TRBD1 (5 bases). V was trimmed by 6 bases and J by 5 bases, leaving 13 bases between them. CDR3 length: 13 amino acids. Germline V gene sequence: CDR1 GTSNPN, CDR2 SVGIG (reference sequence). CDR3 DNA sequence: TGTGCCTGTTCCGGGACTTTAAATGAAAAACTGTTTTTT. This encodes CACSGTLNEKLFF.

Points on this clone: The germline gene is not matched at one end of the junction; a read error may be the cause. J is TRBJ2-3 and V is TRBV10-2; possibly TRBD1 for D (6 bases). Germline V gene lookup returns CDR1 WSHSY and CDR2 SAAADI. The CDR3 extends over 14 amino acids. The CDR3, as DNA: TGTGCCAGCAGTGTTTACAGGGTCACAGATACGCAGTATTTT. Its protein product is CASSVYRVTDTQYF.

The chain is built from TRBV19 and TRBJ2-2, with 8 bases aligning to TRBD2. V dropped 5 bases and J dropped 1; count of bases not matched to a gene: 6. The CDR3 contains 16 residues. CDR1 LNHDA and CDR2 SQIVND come from the germline V gene (reference sequence). This chain's CDR3 is CASSDPGLVNTGELFF. DNA for the CDR3: TGTGCCAGTAGTGATCCGGGACTAGTGAACACCGGGGAGCTGTTTTTT.

The chain joins TRBV5-1 to TRBJ2-3, with D uncertain. CDR1 is SGHRS and CDR2 is YFSETQ in the germline V gene. V was clipped by 0 bases and J by 2 bases, with 7 bases between them. CDR3 length equals 14 residues. The CDR3 DNA follows: TGCGCCAGCAGCTTGGCCCAACCCACAGATACGCAGTATTTT. This codes for CASSLAQPTDTQYF.

The genes are TRBV24-1 and TRBJ2-2, with 10 bases fitting TRBD1. The CDR3 contains 16 residues. Trimming took 4 bases from V and 3 from J; bases not matched to a gene: 4. CDR1 and CDR2 from the germline V gene are KGHDR and SFDVKD. The CDR3 DNA sequence: TGTGCCACCAGTGACCTGGACAGGGGGGACACCGGGGAGCTGTTTTTT. This translates into CATSDLDRGDTGELFF.

The V call is TRBV12-3 or TRBV12-4, the J call TRBJ1-5; D ambiguous. CDR3 length: 13 residues. V lost 3 bases and J lost 5, with 8 bases in between. The chain's CDR3 is CASSLTADQPQHF. In DNA, the CDR3 is TGTGCCAGCAGTTTGACGGCTGATCAGCCCCAGCATTTT.

The chain carries TRBV28 and TRBJ2-7; TRBD2 aligns across 10 bases. V dropped 5 bases and J dropped 2; count of bases not matched to a gene: 3. The germline V gene encodes CDR1 MDHEN and CDR2 SYDVKM. This CDR3 spans 14 amino acids. The CDR3 coding sequence is TGTGCCAGCAGTGCTAGCGGGAGTACCTACGAGCAGTACTTC. Its protein product is CASSASGSTYEQYF.